A selection of T cell receptor beta chains follows, all from one sample in a study of cytomegalovirus exposure and HLA in healthy donors. Clones were read by immunoSEQ multiplex PCR, and TCRdb kept only the in-frame ones, dropping some. The table shows 140,000 to 150,000 clones, with about three quarters occurring only once. The specimen was PBMCs. These receptors were obtained from a male donor in good health and CMV-seronegative. CDR3s include the opening cysteine and the closing phenylalanine or tryptophan. Some rows mark clone size as missing; the rest say once, few, many or name a class of expanded clone.

clone size | J gene | V gene | CDR3 protein
once | TRBJ2-7 | TRBV5-1 | CASSLEFGTTYEQYF
few | TRBJ1-1 | TRBV7-2 | CASSLNSQGRPEAFF
NA | TRBJ2-7 | TRBV6-5 | CASRPSWDRAYEQYF
NA | TRBJ1-6 | TRBV9 | CASSSTGGVNSPLHF
NA | TRBJ2-3 | TRBV7-2 | CASSLQGVDTQYF
once | TRBJ2-1 | TRBV11-2 | CASSLGLSSYNEQFF
NA | TRBJ2-1 | TRBV7-9 | CSGSFPIAGLAGDYNEQFF
few | TRBJ2-7 | TRBV25-1 | CASRSGTSDEQYF
once | TRBJ1-2 | TRBV2 | CASRESREGGYTF
NA | TRBJ2-7 | TRBV10-2 | CASTIASGIYEQYF
NA | TRBJ2-5 | TRBV7-6 | CASSPARGQETQYF
few | TRBJ2-7 | TRBV11-1 | CASSYEGSYEQYF
NA | TRBJ2-1 | TRBV11-2 | CASSWSGGANNEQFF
NA | TRBJ1-2 | TRBV21-1 | CASSDEPGQGVNGYTF
NA | TRBJ2-1 | TRBV5-1 | CASSLAGLGNEQFF
NA | TRBJ1-1 | TRBV19 | CASSIYRDTEAFF
NA | TRBJ2-1 | TRBV15 | CATSRRGAYNEQFF
once | TRBJ2-1 | TRBV19 | CASSMGDYRHWGGEQFF
NA | TRBJ2-4 | TRBV7-3 | CASSLRAGGNIQYF
once | TRBJ2-5 | TRBV5-4 | CASSEAVFETQYF
few | TRBJ2-1 | TRBV4-1 | CASRRLRDSYNEQFF
NA | TRBJ2-2 | TRBV5-6 | CASSFSGGELFF
few | TRBJ1-5 | TRBV18 | CASSPQGTGGSRQPQHF
NA | TRBJ2-3 | TRBV7-9 | CASSLTGTRTDTQYF
NA | TRBJ2-1 | TRBV10-3 | CAISDPKGGAYNEQFF
NA | TRBJ1-1 | TRBV5-1 | CAGSLTGQGNTEAFF
NA | TRBJ1-2 | TRBV19 | CASRPGQTDLSYGYTF
NA | TRBJ1-2 | TRBV19 | CASKVGRDYGYTF
NA | TRBJ1-5 | TRBV9 | CASSLGAAGSNQPQHF
NA | TRBJ2-4 | TRBV6-5 | CASSYSRGAKNIQYF
NA | TRBJ1-1 | TRBV19 | CASSIPRGMGTEAFF
NA | TRBJ2-7 | TRBV4-1 | CASSQGQGNYEQYF
NA | TRBJ2-1 | TRBV4-1 | CASSQGQLRGTNEQFF
NA | TRBJ2-1 | TRBV6-5 | CASSTTYNEQFF
NA | TRBJ2-3 | TRBV2 | CASRRDSHSTDTQYF
NA | TRBJ2-3 | TRBV7-3 | CASSPSGVTQYF
NA | TRBJ2-7 | TRBV11-2 | CASSPTGGSYEQYF
NA | TRBJ1-6 | TRBV5-4 | CASSARVSNSPLHF
few | TRBJ2-2 | TRBV30 | CAWIPAGPYSTGELFF
NA | TRBJ2-3 | TRBV7-2 | CASSLAWAGGTDTQYF
NA | TRBJ2-7 | TRBV6-4 | CASSDVHPFDSGSPYEQYF
NA | TRBJ1-1 | TRBV7-3 | CASSHDRNTEAFF
once | TRBJ1-6 | TRBV2 | CASSERAPGFNSPLHF
NA | TRBJ2-7 | TRBV10-1 | CASSVTGTYEQYF
few | TRBJ1-4 | TRBV14 | CASSPGISTTNEKLFF
NA | TRBJ1-1 | TRBV6-1 | CASSEPPSPEAFF
NA | TRBJ2-2 | TRBV18 | CASSPQGSNTGELFF
NA | TRBJ2-5 | TRBV5-1 | CASSLNGRAVYQETQYF
NA | TRBJ2-6 | TRBV7-8 | CASSDTGTGHPGANVLTF
NA | TRBJ2-7 | TRBV11-2 | CASSLGAGEYEQYF
once | TRBJ1-1 | TRBV5-1 | CASSLTTTGQGEAFF
once | TRBJ1-2 | TRBV11-2 | CASSSAQGPYGYTF
NA | TRBJ2-1 | TRBV5-6 | CASSLGLAGPYNEQFF
few | TRBJ2-3 | TRBV7-7 | CASSLSGGATDTQYF
NA | TRBJ2-2 | TRBV9 | CASSMGLTTNTGELFF
NA | TRBJ2-3 | TRBV7-8 | CASSLVAGATDTQYF
few | TRBJ2-1 | TRBV2 | CASSEGVALNEQFF
few | TRBJ2-5 | TRBV18 | CASSPTWTGVRETQYF
NA | TRBJ1-1 | TRBV2 | CASSDPVRGSQAFF